These T cell receptor beta chains were read from a single sample in a study of low-dose radiotherapy and immunotherapy resistance in tumors. One entry per CDR3 protein, called by TCRdb with MiXCR from the reads. Of about 58,000 distinct CDR3 sequences in the sample, about 23% were seen once. The material sequenced was PBMCs, taken after low-dose radiotherapy plus immunotherapy. These receptors all stem from a male donor with prostate cancer. CDR3s include the opening cysteine and the closing phenylalanine or tryptophan. D genes are given only for firm matches. Some rows have no size entry. The others give once, few or many, or a class for an expanded clone.

CDR3	J	size	V	D
CASSLGSYTEAFF	TRBJ1-1	many	TRBV19	.
CASSQVGDTQYF	TRBJ2-5	many	TRBV3-1	.
CASNTRSSGGARESPLHF	TRBJ1-6	medium-sized	TRBV27	.
CAITTDGNTGELFF	TRBJ2-2	.	TRBV10-3	.
CASSPTAATGGYGYTF	TRBJ1-2	many	TRBV18	.
CASEGGSYEQYF	TRBJ2-7	many	TRBV7-9	.
CASSLETSGGAEDTQYF	TRBJ2-3	many	TRBV7-6	TRBD2
CASSLGVLAGTNEQYF	TRBJ2-7	many	TRBV7-6	TRBD2
CASSSRTSGSSYEQYF	TRBJ2-7	many	TRBV7-8	TRBD2
CASSITHGEYEQYF	TRBJ2-7	many	TRBV19	.
CASRTSGKDTQYF	TRBJ2-3	many	TRBV28	TRBD2
CASSMQGAAYNEQFF	TRBJ2-1	many	TRBV7-9	TRBD1
CATGFGRTEAFF	TRBJ1-1	many	TRBV19	.
CASSSGGSGANVLTF	TRBJ2-6	many	TRBV5-4	TRBD1
CASSHLVGPSYEQYF	TRBJ2-7	.	TRBV14	.
CASSGGTSYQETQYF	TRBJ2-5	many	TRBV5-1	.
CAIRADRGEYQPQHF	TRBJ1-5	many	TRBV10-3	TRBD1
CASSRDGGGWVTEAFF	TRBJ1-1	.	TRBV14	.
CASSLVGLGYNEQFF	TRBJ2-1	.	TRBV7-9	TRBD2
CSVGEVNYGYTF	TRBJ1-2	many	TRBV29-1	.
CASSTTGGKGYGYTF	TRBJ1-2	many	TRBV28	TRBD1
CSASAADKSNQPQHF	TRBJ1-5	few	TRBV20-1	.
CATMRGGPTYEQYF	TRBJ2-7	.	TRBV24-1	.
CASSLIQGRNSNQPQHF	TRBJ1-5	many	TRBV28	.
CSARDQGVAGELFF	TRBJ2-2	many	TRBV20-1	TRBD1
CASSAQRGGLYTDTQYF	TRBJ2-3	many	TRBV7-9	TRBD2
CASSGDRVYGYTF	TRBJ1-2	.	TRBV6-2/TRBV6-3	TRBD1
CASKGQGVSGGPYEQYF	TRBJ2-7	many	TRBV6-2/TRBV6-3	.
CAAGTNQETQYF	TRBJ2-5	many	TRBV6-2/TRBV6-3	TRBD2